These T cell receptor beta chains were read from a single sample in a study of blood T cell repertoires in COVID-19. Clones were sequenced by immunoSEQ multiplex PCR, and TCRdb holds only the in-frame ones, with some missing. The repertoire holds under 95,000 clones, with roughly nine tenths as singletons. Sequencing was carried out using peripheral blood. The receptors come from a man aged 55-75 years with acute or convalescent COVID-19. The CDR3 runs from the conserved cysteine through the conserved F or W. A D gene is named only where the DNA matches it firmly. The size entry is marked missing in some rows and otherwise reads once, few, many or a size class.

v_call	clone_size	j_call	d_call	cdr3_aa	cdr3_nt
TRBV11-1	-	TRBJ1-2	-	CASSLEGTSVYTF	TGTGCCAGCAGCTTAGAGGGGACAAGTGTCTACACCTTC
TRBV7-2	-	TRBJ1-1	TRBD1	CASSLSGTETFEAFF	TGTGCCAGCAGCTTATCTGGGACAGAGACGTTTGAAGCTTTCTTT
TRBV19	-	TRBJ1-6	-	CASSAPRSSNSPLHF	TGTGCCAGTAGTGCCCCCCGGTCCTCCAATTCACCCCTCCACTTT
TRBV9	-	TRBJ1-1	TRBD1	CASSPGQGARVNEAFF	TGTGCCAGCAGCCCAGGACAGGGGGCTAGGGTGAATGAAGCTTTCTTT
TRBV5-6	once	TRBJ1-2	TRBD1	CASTTRTGSNGYTF	TGTGCCAGCACCACCAGGACAGGGTCGAATGGCTACACCTTC
TRBV3-1/TRBV3-2	-	TRBJ2-3	TRBD2	CASGLAGGTDTQYF	TGTGCCAGCGGGCTAGCGGGGGGCACAGATACGCAGTATTTT
TRBV6-5	-	TRBJ2-1	-	CASTPRGYNEQFF	TGTGCCAGCACCCCCCGGGGGTACAATGAGCAGTTCTTC
TRBV9	-	TRBJ2-4	TRBD1	CASSLGQGASKNIQYF	TGTGCCAGCAGCCTTGGACAGGGGGCGTCCAAAAACATTCAGTACTTC
TRBV9	-	TRBJ1-2	-	CASSVGEGTNYGYTF	TGTGCCAGCAGCGTAGGAGAGGGTACTAACTATGGCTACACCTTC
TRBV29-1	-	TRBJ2-1	TRBD1	CSVRTGLEQFF	TGCAGCGTTCGGACAGGGCTTGAGCAGTTCTTC
TRBV7-8	-	TRBJ1-1	-	CASSSPTETNTEAFF	TGTGCCAGCAGCTCGCCAACAGAAACTAACACTGAAGCTTTCTTT
TRBV6-2/TRBV6-3	-	TRBJ1-3	-	CASSYSIQGRRNTIYF	TGTGCCAGCAGTTACTCGATTCAGGGCCGCCGAAACACCATATATTTT
TRBV13	-	TRBJ1-6	TRBD1	CASSLTGSDYNSPLHF	TGTGCCAGCAGCTTGACAGGGTCCGACTATAATTCACCCCTCCACTTT
TRBV11-2	-	TRBJ2-3	TRBD2	CASSPLAGFTRRQYF	TGTGCCAGCAGCCCACTAGCGGGCTTTACACGTAGGCAGTATTTT
TRBV5-1	-	TRBJ1-1	TRBD1	CASSLAGGMNTEAFF	TGCGCCAGCAGCTTGGCAGGGGGGATGAACACTGAAGCTTTCTTT
TRBV24-1	-	TRBJ2-1	TRBD1	CATSGGQVAYNEQFF	TGTGCCACCAGTGGGGGACAGGTAGCCTACAATGAGCAGTTCTTC
TRBV7-2	-	TRBJ2-5	TRBD2	CASSLWAGGQETQYF	TGTGCCAGCAGCTTATGGGCGGGGGGCCAAGAGACCCAGTACTTC
TRBV12-5	once	TRBJ2-3	TRBD2	CASGLASGGVTDTQYF	TGTGCTAGTGGTTTGGCCAGCGGGGGGGTAACAGATACGCAGTATTTT
TRBV9	-	TRBJ1-6	-	CASSVVVGSPLHF	TGTGCCAGCAGCGTAGTAGTTGGTTCACCCCTCCACTTT
TRBV19	-	TRBJ1-5	TRBD1	CASSTRQGNQPQHF	TGTGCCAGTAGTACCCGACAGGGAAATCAGCCCCAGCATTTT
TRBV4-1	-	TRBJ1-1	TRBD1	CASSQDGANRGPNTEAFF	TGCGCCAGCAGCCAAGATGGGGCAAACAGGGGCCCGAACACTGAAGCTTTCTTT
TRBV14	once	TRBJ1-3	-	CASSQQGILSGNTIYF	TGTGCCAGCAGCCAGCAGGGGATCCTCTCTGGAAACACCATATATTTT
TRBV7-9	-	TRBJ1-4	-	CASSPGALEKLFF	TGTGCCAGCAGCCCGGGAGCGCTAGAAAAACTGTTTTTT
TRBV28	-	TRBJ1-2	-	CASSREASHGYTF	TGTGCCAGCAGTAGGGAGGCATCCCATGGCTACACCTTC
TRBV6-6	-	TRBJ1-1	-	CASIPQLNTEAFF	TGTGCCAGCATCCCGCAGTTGAACACTGAAGCTTTCTTT
TRBV2	-	TRBJ1-1	-	CASTRTRVNTEAFF	TGTGCCAGCACCAGAACGAGGGTAAACACTGAAGCTTTCTTT
TRBV7-8	-	TRBJ2-7	TRBD1	CASSPRQGSRYEQYF	TGTGCCAGCAGCCCTCGACAGGGGAGTAGATACGAGCAGTACTTC
TRBV9	-	TRBJ2-1	TRBD2	CASSLSGGGSYNEQFF	TGTGCCAGCAGTCTTAGCGGGGGAGGATCCTACAATGAGCAGTTCTTC
TRBV12-3/TRBV12-4	-	TRBJ1-1	-	CASSFAENTEAFF	TGTGCCAGCAGTTTTGCGGAGAACACTGAAGCTTTCTTT
TRBV9	-	TRBJ1-1	-	CASSPGFTGTTEAFF	TGTGCCAGCAGCCCTGGTTTCACAGGGACCACTGAAGCTTTCTTT
TRBV25-1	-	TRBJ2-2	TRBD2	CASSDTLLAGENTGELFF	TGTGCCAGCAGTGATACCCTACTAGCGGGGGAGAACACCGGGGAGCTGTTTTTT
TRBV6-2/TRBV6-3	-	TRBJ2-7	-	CASSRPGPYEQYF	TGTGCCAGCAGTAGGCCAGGGCCGTACGAGCAGTACTTC
TRBV5-8	-	TRBJ2-1	-	CASSLLPNEQFF	TGTGCCAGCAGCCTGCTACCGAATGAGCAGTTCTTC
TRBV7-2	-	TRBJ2-7	TRBD1	CASKPLDRGTHEQYF	TGTGCCAGCAAGCCACTGGACAGGGGGACCCACGAGCAGTACTTC
TRBV24-1	-	TRBJ2-3	TRBD2	CATSDQTSEGTDTQYF	TGTGCCACCAGTGACCAGACTAGCGAGGGCACAGATACGCAGTATTTT
TRBV9	-	TRBJ2-7	TRBD1	CASSPQGQGAYEQYF	TGTGCCAGCAGCCCCCAGGGACAGGGGGCCTACGAGCAGTACTTC
TRBV7-6	-	TRBJ1-6	-	CASSQLTVNSPLHF	TGTGCCAGCAGCCAACTGACAGTGAATTCACCCCTCCACTTT